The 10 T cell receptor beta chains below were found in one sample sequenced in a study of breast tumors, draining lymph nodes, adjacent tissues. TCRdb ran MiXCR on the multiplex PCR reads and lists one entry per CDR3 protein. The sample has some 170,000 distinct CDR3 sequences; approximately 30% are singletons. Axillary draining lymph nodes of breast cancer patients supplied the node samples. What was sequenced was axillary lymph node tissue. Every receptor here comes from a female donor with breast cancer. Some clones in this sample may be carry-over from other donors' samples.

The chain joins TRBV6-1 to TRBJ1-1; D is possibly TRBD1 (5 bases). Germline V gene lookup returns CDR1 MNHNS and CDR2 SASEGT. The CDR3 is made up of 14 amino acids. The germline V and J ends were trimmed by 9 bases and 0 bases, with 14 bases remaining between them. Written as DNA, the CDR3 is TGTGCCAGTAGGCTCGGGGGGGTGAACACTGAAGCTTTCTTT. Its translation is CASRLGGVNTEAFF.

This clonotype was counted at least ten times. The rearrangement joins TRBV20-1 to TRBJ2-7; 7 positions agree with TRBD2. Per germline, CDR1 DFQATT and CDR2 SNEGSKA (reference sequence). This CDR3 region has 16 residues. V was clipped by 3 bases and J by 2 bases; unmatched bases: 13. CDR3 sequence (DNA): TGCAGTGCTAGGGGCGCGGGTGGGGGGGTCGCCTACGAGCAGTACTTC. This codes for CSARGAGGGVAYEQYF.

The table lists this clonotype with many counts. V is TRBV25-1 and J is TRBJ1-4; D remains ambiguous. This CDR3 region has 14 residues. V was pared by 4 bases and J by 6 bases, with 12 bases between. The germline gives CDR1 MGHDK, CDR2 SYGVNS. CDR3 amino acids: CASSGRPFDEKLFF. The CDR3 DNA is TGTGCCAGCAGTGGCAGGCCTTTCGATGAAAAACTGTTTTTT.

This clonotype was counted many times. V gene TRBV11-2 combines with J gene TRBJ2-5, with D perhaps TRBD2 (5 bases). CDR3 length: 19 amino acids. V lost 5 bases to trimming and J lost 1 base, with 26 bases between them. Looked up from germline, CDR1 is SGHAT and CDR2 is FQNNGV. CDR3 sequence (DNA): TGTGCCAGCAGCCTTGGACTCCGCCCAACCTACCACCCCCAAGAGACCCAGTACTTC. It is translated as CASSLGLRPTYHPQETQYF. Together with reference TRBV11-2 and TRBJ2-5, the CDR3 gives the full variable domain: EAGVAQSPRYKIIEKRQSVAFWCNPISGHATLYWYQQILGQGPKLLIQFQNNGVVDDSQLPKDRFSAERLKGVDSTLKIQPAKLEDSAVYLCASSLGLRPTYHPQETQYFGPGTRLLVL.

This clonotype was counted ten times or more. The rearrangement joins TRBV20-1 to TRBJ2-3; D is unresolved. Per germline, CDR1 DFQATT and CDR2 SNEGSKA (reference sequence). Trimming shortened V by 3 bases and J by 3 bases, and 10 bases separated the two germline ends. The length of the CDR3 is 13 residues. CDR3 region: CSASFWRTDTQYF. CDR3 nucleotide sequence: TGCAGTGCTAGCTTTTGGAGAACAGATACGCAGTATTTT.

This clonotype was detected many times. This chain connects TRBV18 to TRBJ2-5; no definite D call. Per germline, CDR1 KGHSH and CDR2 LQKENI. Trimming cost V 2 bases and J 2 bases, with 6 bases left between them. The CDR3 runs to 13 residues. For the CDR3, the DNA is TGTGCCAGCTCACCAAACATACAAGAGACCCAGTACTTC. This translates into CASSPNIQETQYF.

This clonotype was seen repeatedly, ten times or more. As DNA, the CDR3 is TGTGCCAGCAGAATATCAGATACGCAGTATTTT. Protein product: CASRISDTQYF. The chain carries TRBV12-3 or TRBV12-4 and TRBJ2-3, with no clear D. Trimming cost V 6 bases and J 4 bases, with 5 bases left between them. This CDR3 has 11 residues.

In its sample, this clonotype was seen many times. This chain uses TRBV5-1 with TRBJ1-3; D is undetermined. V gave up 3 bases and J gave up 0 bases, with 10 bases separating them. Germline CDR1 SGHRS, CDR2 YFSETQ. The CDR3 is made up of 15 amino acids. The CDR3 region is CASSSLAGSGNTIYF. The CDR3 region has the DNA TGCGCCAGCAGCTCTTTGGCCGGCTCTGGAAACACCATATATTTT.

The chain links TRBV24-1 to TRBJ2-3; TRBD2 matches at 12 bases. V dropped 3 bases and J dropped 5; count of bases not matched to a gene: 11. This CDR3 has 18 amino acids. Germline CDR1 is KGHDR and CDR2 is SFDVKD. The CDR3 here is CATSDPLRLAGVKDTQYF. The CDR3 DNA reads TGTGCCACCAGTGATCCCCTTCGACTAGCGGGAGTAAAAGATACGCAGTATTTT.

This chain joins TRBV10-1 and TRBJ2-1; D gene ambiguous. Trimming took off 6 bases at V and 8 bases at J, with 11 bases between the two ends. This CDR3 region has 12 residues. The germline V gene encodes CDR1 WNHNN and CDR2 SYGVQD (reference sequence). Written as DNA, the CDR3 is TGCGCCAGCAGAGATCGCCGCGATGAGCAGTTCTTC. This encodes CASRDRRDEQFF.